The T cell receptor (beta chain) under discussion was sequenced for a study of blood T cell repertoires in COVID-19. Study as a whole: Italy, Spain and the United States were the sources of the convalescent and acute COVID-19 samples. Sample material is recorded as cDNA or gDNA derived from T cells, B-cell-depleted T cells, or PBMCs.

This table comes from immunoSEQ multiplex PCR, and its TCRdb copy is limited to in-frame clones, with some not included. The sample shows 150,000 to 200,000 clones, about 89% of them seen only once. Trimming left V 3 bases short and J 0 bases short, with 19 bases between. Germline V gives CDR1 SGHDT, CDR2 YYEEEE. CDR3 length: 17 residues. The TCR originated in a man between 65 and 85 years old with acute or convalescent COVID-19. The sequencing sample was made of peripheral blood. The rearrangement uses TRBV5-6 and TRBJ2-7, with D hard to call. The CDR3 region is CASSWRISSIYSYEQYF. As DNA, the CDR3 is TGTGCCAGCAGCTGGCGGATCTCCTCCATCTACTCCTACGAGCAGTACTTC.